This entry concerns a single T cell receptor beta chain. This specimen belongs to a study of blood T cell repertoires in COVID-19. Study background: The United States, Italy and Spain provided the acute and convalescent COVID-19 samples. The analysed material was cDNA or gDNA that came from T cells, B-cell-depleted T cells, or PBMCs.

Clones were read by immunoSEQ multiplex PCR, and TCRdb kept only the in-frame ones, dropping some. The table records roughly 250,000 clones, over 75% of them present only once. The receptor was isolated from a woman aged 45 to 65 with acute or convalescent COVID-19. Sequencing input: peripheral blood.

CDR3 in amino acids: CSVAGQGNTEAFF. For the CDR3, the DNA is TGCAGCGTTGCGGGACAAGGGAACACTGAAGCTTTCTTT. This chain joins TRBV29-1 and TRBJ1-1, with D possibly matching TRBD1 (6 bases). The CDR3 contains 13 residues. Trimming took off 4 bases at V and 1 base at J, with 10 bases between the two ends. Germline V lookup: CDR1 SQVTM, CDR2 ANQGSEA.